This T cell receptor beta chain was identified in a study of blood T cell repertoires in COVID-19. Looking at the study overall: Spain, Italy and the United States supplied samples that represented acute and convalescent COVID-19. PBMCs, B-cell-depleted T cells, or T cells provided the cDNA or gDNA that made up the material.

The CDR3 spans 15 residues. V lost 6 bases, J lost 3 bases, and 15 bases lay in between. Germline values: CDR1 MNHNY, CDR2 SVGAGI (reference sequence). How the authors handled the data: Reference gene primers were amplified, and this amplification served to estimate nucleated cell counts. Sequenced by immunoSEQ multiplex PCR; TCRdb stores in-frame clones only, minus some. The V and J calls and clone size were taken over from that table, and D and trimming were inferred from the DNA. The table includes under 200,000 clones, about 86% detected once. The source material was peripheral blood. The chain is built from TRBV6-6 and TRBJ1-5; D not resolved. This sequence was found in a man aged 60 to 69 with acute or convalescent COVID-19. Here the CDR3 DNA reads TGTGCCAGCAGCCACCCTGTCGGGGTCAATCAGCCCCAGCATTTT. This sequence encodes CASSHPVGVNQPQHF.